These 2 T cell receptor beta chains came from one sample sequenced in a study of blood T cells in healthy people across ages. The use of a sample-barcoded 5' primer and a J-beta primer mix characterized a second PCR of about 7 to 12 cycles. TCRdb independently ran MiXCR on the 5' RACE reads; one entry per CDR3 protein. The sample lists under 800,000 distinct CDR3 sequences, about 21% seen once, with about 3.6% in the top ten. The sequencing input was blood. These receptors were collected from a man between 65 and 85 years old in good health.

The V and J genes are TRBV20-1 and TRBJ2-4; 10 bases align to TRBD1. The V and J ends lost 5 bases and 8 bases, in that order; junction bases with no gene match: 0. Germline CDR1 is DFQATT and CDR2 is SNEGSKA (reference sequence). The CDR3 sequence is 11 residues long. The CDR3 spells CSAGTGDIQYF. In DNA form, the CDR3 reads TGCAGTGCTGGGACAGGGGACATTCAGTACTTC.

This chain links TRBV6-5 with TRBJ2-5, with D tentatively TRBD1 (5 bases). Deletions cut 0 bases from V and 2 bases from J, with 7 bases between. The CDR3 runs 14 residues. The germline V gene has CDR1 MNHEY and CDR2 SVGAGI. The DNA for the CDR3 is TGTGCCAGCAGTTACTCGCCAGGGCAAGAGACCCAGTACTTC. Its translation: CASSYSPGQETQYF.